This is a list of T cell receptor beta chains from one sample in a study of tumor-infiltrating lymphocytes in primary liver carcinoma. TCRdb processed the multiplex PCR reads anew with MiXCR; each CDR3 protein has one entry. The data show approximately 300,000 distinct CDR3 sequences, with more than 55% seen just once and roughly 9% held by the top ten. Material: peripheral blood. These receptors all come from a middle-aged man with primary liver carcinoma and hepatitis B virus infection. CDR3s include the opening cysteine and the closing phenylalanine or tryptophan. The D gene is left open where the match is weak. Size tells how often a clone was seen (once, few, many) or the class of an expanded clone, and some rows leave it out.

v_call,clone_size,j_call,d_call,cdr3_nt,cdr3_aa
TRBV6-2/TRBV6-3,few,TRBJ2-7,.,TGTGCCAGCAGCCCCCCTTATCCCAAGAGCGAGCAGTACTTC,CASSPPYPKSEQYF
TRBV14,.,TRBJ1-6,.,TGTGCCAGCGGCGGAAAGGGTCGATCACCCCTCCACTTT,CASGGKGRSPLHF
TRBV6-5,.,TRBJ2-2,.,TGTGCCAGCAGTTACCCCCCCTGGGAGTCGAGACACCGGGGAGCTGTTTTT,CASSYPPWESRHRGAVF
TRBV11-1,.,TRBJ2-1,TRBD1,TGCGCCAGCAGCCCCCGTCCCGGGACAGGGAATGGGCAGTTCTTC,CASSPRPGTGNGQFF
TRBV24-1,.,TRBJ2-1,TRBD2,TGTGCCACCAGTGCCCCTAGGACTAGCGGGCCTTCCAGCTCCTACAATGAGCAGTTCTTC,CATSAPRTSGPSSSYNEQFF
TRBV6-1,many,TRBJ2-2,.,TGTGCCACCAACCCGCTTACTAGTGCCGGGGAGCTGTTTTTT,CATNPLTSAGELFF
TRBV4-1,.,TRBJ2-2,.,TGCGCCAGCAACCCACAGGTCCCAGGGGAACTGTTTTTT,CASNPQVPGELFF
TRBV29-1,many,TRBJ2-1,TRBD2,TGCAGCGTTGGGAAGTCGGGAGGGCCAGACAATGAGCAGTTCTTC,CSVGKSGGPDNEQFF
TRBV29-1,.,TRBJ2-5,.,TGCAGCGTTCCAATGGGTGTGGAGACCCAGTACTTC,CSVPMGVETQYF
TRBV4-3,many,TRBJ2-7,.,TGCGCCAGCAGCCACTCAGAGGGATTGGCCTACGAGCAGTACTTC,CASSHSEGLAYEQYF
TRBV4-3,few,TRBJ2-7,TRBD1,TGCGCCAGTAGCTTTCTCCGGGACAGCTCCCACGAGCAGTACTTC,CASSFLRDSSHEQYF
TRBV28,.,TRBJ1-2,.,TGTGCCAGCACCTCGGGGTGGGGCGACTACGGCTACACCTTC,CASTSGWGDYGYTF
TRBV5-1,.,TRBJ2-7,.,TGCGCCAGCAGCTACAGGGATGACTACGAGCAGTACTTC,CASSYRDDYEQYF
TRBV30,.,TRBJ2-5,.,TGTGTCTGGGGTACTAGCAGGAGATCGGAGACCCAGTACTTC,CVWGTSRRSETQYF
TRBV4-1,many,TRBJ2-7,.,TGCGCCAGCAGCCAATCGGCCGGTGCCTCCTACGAGCAGTACTTC,CASSQSAGASYEQYF
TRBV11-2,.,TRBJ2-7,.,TGTGCCAGCAGTAAAGGACAGCCCCCCTACGAGCCGTACTTC,CASSKGQPPYEPYF
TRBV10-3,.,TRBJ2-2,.,TGTGACATCAAACAAGCGCGAGGGAACACCGGGGAGCTGTTTTTT,CDIKQARGNTGELFF
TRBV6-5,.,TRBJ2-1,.,TGTGCCAGCAGTGGGGACAATGGGCAGTTCTTC,CASSGDNGQFF
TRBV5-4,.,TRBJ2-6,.,TGTGCCAGCAGCTCCCCGTCTGGGGCCAACGTCCCGACTTTC,CASSSPSGANVPTF
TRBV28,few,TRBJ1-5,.,TGTGCCAGCAGTTTGGTGGGGGCTACTCAGCCCCAGCATTTT,CASSLVGATQPQHF
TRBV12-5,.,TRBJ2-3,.,TGTGCTAGTTCTGGACCCACAGATACGCAGTATTTT,CASSGPTDTQYF
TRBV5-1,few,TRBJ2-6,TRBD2,TGCGCCAGCAGCTTATCTAGCGGGGCTGGGGCCAACGTCCTGACTTTC,CASSLSSGAGANVLTF
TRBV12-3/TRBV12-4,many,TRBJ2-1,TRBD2,TGTGCCAGCAGTTTACTAGCGGGAGGGCCCCGTGAGCAGTTCTTC,CASSLLAGGPREQFF
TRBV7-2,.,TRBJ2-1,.,TGTGCCAGCAGCTTAGACTTTTACAATGAGCAGTTCTTC,CASSLDFYNEQFF
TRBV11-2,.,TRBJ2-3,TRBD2,TGTGCCAGCAGCTGGGGGCGACTAGCGGGGACAGATACGCAGTATTTT,CASSWGRLAGTDTQYF
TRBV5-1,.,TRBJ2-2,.,TGCGCCAGCAAGGGCGCGGTGAACACCGGGGAGCTGTTTTTT,CASKGAVNTGELFF
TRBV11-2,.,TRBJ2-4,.,TGTGCCAGCAGCTCCCGACTGGCTAAAAACATTCAGTACTTC,CASSSRLAKNIQYF
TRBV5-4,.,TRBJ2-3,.,TGTGCCAGCAGCTTAGGAGGGTCAGATACGCAGTATTTT,CASSLGGSDTQYF
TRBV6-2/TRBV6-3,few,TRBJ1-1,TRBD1,TGTGCCAGCAGGGCCCTACAGGGGTTCACTGAAGCTTTCTTT,CASRALQGFTEAFF
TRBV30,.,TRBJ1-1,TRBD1,TGTGCCCGGAACAAGAAGGGGGCCACTGAAGCTTTCTTT,CARNKKGATEAFF
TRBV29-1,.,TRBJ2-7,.,TGCAGCGCCACCGGGACGTCGCGGGGGCAGTACTTC,CSATGTSRGQYF
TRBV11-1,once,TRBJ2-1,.,TGTGCCAGCAGCGACTCTAACTCATCCTATAGTGAGCAGTTCTTC,CASSDSNSSYSEQFF
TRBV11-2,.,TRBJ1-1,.,TGTGCCAGCATCCGGGACGGGGCTAAGAGCACCGAAGCTTTCTTT,CASIRDGAKSTEAFF
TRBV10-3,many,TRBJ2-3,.,TGTGCCATCAGTGAAGGCCTGAGCACAGATACGCAGTATTTT,CAISEGLSTDTQYF
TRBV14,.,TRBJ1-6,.,TGTGCCAGCAACCTCAAAGGACAAGCTTATAATTCACCCCTCCACTTT,CASNLKGQAYNSPLHF
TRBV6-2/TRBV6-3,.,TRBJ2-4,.,TGTGCCAGCAGTCTTACCCGGGTGTTAGCCAGAAACATTCAGTACTTC,CASSLTRVLARNIQYF
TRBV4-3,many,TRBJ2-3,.,TGCGCCAGCAGCCCCAGACTAGTGGGAGATACGCAGTATTTT,CASSPRLVGDTQYF
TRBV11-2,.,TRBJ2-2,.,TGTGCCAGCAGCTTAGTCTCGAAGAACACCGGGGTACTGTTTTTT,CASSLVSKNTGVLFF
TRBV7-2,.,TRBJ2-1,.,TGTGCCAGCAGCCCATCACGCAATGTGCAGTTCTTC,CASSPSRNVQFF
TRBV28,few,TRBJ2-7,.,TGTGCCAGCAGTCCCGGGTTGGTGGGCCCCTACGAGCAGTACTTC,CASSPGLVGPYEQYF
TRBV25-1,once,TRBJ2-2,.,TGTACCAGCAGTGAATTTGGGTATTCCGGGGAGCTGTTTTTT,CTSSEFGYSGELFF
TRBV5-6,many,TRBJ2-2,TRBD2,TGTGCCAGCAGACGTAGACTAGCGATGAACACCGGGGAGCTGTTTTTT,CASRRRLAMNTGELFF
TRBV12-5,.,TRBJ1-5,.,TGTGCTAGTGGTTTTAGATCCCGGGACACAGATCAGCCCCAGCATTTT,CASGFRSRDTDQPQHF
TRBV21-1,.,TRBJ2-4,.,TGTGCCAGCAGCCTACCGGAGGGGACAGCGAGTGTAAACATTCAGTACTTC,CASSLPEGTASVNIQYF
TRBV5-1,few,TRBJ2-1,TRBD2,TGCGCCAGCAGCTATTTAGCGGGAGGACAATACAATGAGCAGTTCTTC,CASSYLAGGQYNEQFF
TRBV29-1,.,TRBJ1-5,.,TGCAGCGTTGCTAGCGACAGTAACACAGGTACGCAGCATTTT,CSVASDSNTGTQHF
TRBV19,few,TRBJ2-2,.,TGTGCCAGTAGTATACGAGGGGCCGGGGAGCTGTTTTTT,CASSIRGAGELFF
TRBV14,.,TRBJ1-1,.,TGTGCCAGCAGCTACGGGGCGGGGGGGACTGAAGCTTTCTTT,CASSYGAGGTEAFF
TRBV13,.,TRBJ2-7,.,TGTGCCAGCGGCTTAAGAAGGTTGGAACTGAACGAGCAGTACTTC,CASGLRRLELNEQYF
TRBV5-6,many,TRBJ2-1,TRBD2,TGTGCCAGCAGTTCGCTTCGACTAGCGGGAGGTAATGAGCAGTTCTTC,CASSSLRLAGGNEQFF
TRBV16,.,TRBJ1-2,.,TGTGCCAGCAGCCAGCAGGAATACTATGGCTACACCTTC,CASSQQEYYGYTF
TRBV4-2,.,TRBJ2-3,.,TGTGCCAGCAGCACCACTCCGAGACTAGTGCCAGATACGCAGTATTTT,CASSTTPRLVPDTQYF
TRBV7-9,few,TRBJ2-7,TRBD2,TGTGCCAGCAGCTTAGTGGGAGCGGGGGCCTCCTACGAGCAGTACTTC,CASSLVGAGASYEQYF
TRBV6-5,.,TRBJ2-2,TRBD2,TGTGCCGGCAGTTATAGCGGGGGGAACATCGGGGAGCTGTTTTTT,CAGSYSGGNIGELFF
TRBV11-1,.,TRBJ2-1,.,TGTGCCATCAGGGGAGGGGGGCCAGCTGGACAGTTCTTC,CAIRGGGPAGQFF